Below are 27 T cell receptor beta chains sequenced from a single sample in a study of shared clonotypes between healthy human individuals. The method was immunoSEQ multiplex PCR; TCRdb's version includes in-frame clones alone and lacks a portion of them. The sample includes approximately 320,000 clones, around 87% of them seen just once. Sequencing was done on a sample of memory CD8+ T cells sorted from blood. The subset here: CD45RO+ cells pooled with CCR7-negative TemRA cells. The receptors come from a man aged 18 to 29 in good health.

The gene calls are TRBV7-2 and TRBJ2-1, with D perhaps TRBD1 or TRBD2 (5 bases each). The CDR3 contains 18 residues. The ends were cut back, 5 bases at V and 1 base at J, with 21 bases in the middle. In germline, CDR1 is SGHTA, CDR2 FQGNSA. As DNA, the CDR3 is TGTGCCAGCAGCCTGTTGGGTATGGGACGGAAATCCTACAATGAGCAGTTCTTC. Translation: CASSLLGMGRKSYNEQFF.

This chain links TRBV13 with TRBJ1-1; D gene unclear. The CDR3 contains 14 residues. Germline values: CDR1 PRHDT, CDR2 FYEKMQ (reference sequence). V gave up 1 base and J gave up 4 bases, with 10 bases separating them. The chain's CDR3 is CASSLVVGGTEAFF. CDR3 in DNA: TGTGCCAGCAGCTTAGTGGTGGGTGGCACTGAAGCTTTCTTT.

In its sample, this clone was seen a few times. The CDR3 coding sequence is TGTGCCTGGGCTCAGTACCGGGACACGACCTACGAGCAGTACTTC. This gives the protein CAWAQYRDTTYEQYF. The gene calls are TRBV30 and TRBJ2-7; a weak D match, TRBD1 (6 bases). CDR3 length: 15 amino acids. V was trimmed by 5 bases and J by 2 bases, leaving 19 bases between them. From germline, CDR1 is GTSNPN and CDR2 SVGIG (reference sequence).

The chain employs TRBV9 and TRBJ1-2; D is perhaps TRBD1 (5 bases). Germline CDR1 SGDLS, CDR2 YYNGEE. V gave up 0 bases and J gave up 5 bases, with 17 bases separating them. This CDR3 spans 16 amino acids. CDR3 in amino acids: CASSVGDYGGAYGYTF. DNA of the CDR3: TGTGCCAGCAGCGTAGGGGACTATGGCGGGGCATATGGCTACACCTTC.

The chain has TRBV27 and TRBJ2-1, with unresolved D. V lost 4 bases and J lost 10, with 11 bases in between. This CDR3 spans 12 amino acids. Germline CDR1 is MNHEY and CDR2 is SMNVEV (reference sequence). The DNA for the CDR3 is TGTGCCAGCAGTTCCTCCATTGAGGAGCAGTTCTTC. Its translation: CASSSSIEEQFF.

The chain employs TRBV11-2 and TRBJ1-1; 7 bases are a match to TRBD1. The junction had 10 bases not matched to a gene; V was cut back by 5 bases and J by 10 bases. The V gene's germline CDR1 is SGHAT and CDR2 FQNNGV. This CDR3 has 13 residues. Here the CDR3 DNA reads TGTGCCAGCAGCCACTATGACAGGGAATTAGCTTTCTTT. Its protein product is CASSHYDRELAFF.

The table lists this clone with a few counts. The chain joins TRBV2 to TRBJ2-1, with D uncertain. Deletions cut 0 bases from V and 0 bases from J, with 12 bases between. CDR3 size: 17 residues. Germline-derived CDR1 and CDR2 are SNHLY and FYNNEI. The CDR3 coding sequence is TGTGCCAGCAGTGAAGCTACCGACTTAAGCTCCTACAATGAGCAGTTCTTC. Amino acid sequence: CASSEATDLSSYNEQFF.

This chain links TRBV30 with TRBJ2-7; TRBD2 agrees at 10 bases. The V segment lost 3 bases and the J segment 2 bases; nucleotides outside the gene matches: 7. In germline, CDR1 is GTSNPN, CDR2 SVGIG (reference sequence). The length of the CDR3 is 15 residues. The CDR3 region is CAWSHSLAGAYEQYF. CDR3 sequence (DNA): TGTGCCTGGAGCCATTCTCTAGCGGGAGCCTACGAGCAGTACTTC. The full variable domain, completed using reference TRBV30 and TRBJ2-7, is SQTIHQWPATLVQPVGSPLSLECTVEGTSNPNLYWYRQAAGRGLQLLFYSVGIGQISSEVPQNLSASRPQDRQFILSSKKLLLSDSGFYLCAWSHSLAGAYEQYFGPGTRLTVT.

The CDR3: CASSLTGTGRYSNQPQHF. The CDR3 nucleotides read TGTGCCAGCAGTTTAACCGGGACAGGGAGGTATAGCAATCAGCCCCAGCATTTT. V and J are TRBV28 and TRBJ1-5; TRBD1 matches 9 bases. J was trimmed by 0 bases and V by 2 bases; bases with no gene match: 8. CDR3 length: 18 residues. Looked up from germline, CDR1 is MDHEN and CDR2 is SYDVKM.

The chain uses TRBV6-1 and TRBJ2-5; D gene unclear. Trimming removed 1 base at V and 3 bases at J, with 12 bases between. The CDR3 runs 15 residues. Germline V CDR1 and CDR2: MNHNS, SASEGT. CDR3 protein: CASSEGQAYEETQYF. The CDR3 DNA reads TGTGCCAGCAGTGAAGGCCAGGCCTACGAAGAGACCCAGTACTTC.

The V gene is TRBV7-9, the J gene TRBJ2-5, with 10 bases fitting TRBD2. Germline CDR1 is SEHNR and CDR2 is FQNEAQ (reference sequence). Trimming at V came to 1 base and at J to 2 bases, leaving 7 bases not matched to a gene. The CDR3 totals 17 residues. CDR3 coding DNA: TGTGCCAGCAGCTTAGACCCACTAGCGGGGAAGCAAGAGACCCAGTACTTC. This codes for CASSLDPLAGKQETQYF.

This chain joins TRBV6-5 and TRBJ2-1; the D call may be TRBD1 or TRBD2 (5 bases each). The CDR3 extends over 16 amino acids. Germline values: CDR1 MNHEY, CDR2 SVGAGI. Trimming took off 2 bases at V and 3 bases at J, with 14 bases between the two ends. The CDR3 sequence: CASSYKETDYYNEQFF. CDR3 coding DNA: TGTGCCAGCAGTTACAAGGAGACAGACTACTACAATGAGCAGTTCTTC.

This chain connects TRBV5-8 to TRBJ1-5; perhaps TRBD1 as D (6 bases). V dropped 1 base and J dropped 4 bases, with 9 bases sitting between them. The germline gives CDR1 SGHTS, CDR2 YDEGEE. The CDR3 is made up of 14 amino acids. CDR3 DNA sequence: TGTGCCAGCAGCTTGACAGGGTGGAATCAGCCCCAGCATTTT. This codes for CASSLTGWNQPQHF.

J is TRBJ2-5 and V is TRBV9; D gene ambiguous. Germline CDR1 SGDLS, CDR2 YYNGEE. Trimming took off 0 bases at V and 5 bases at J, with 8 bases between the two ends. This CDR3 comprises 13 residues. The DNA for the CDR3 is TGTGCCAGCAGCGTAGAGCTGGAGGAGACCCAGTACTTC. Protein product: CASSVELEETQYF. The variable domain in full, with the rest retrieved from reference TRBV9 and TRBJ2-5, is DSGVTQTPKHLITATGQRVTLRCSPRSGDLSVYWYQQSLDQGLQFLIQYYNGEERAKGNILERFSAQQFPDLHSELNLSSLELGDSALYFCASSVELEETQYFGPGTRLLVL.

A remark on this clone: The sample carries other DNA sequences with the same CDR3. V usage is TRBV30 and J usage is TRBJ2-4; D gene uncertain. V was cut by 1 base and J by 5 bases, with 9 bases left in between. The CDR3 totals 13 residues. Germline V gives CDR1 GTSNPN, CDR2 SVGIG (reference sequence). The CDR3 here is CAWSGGGENIQYF. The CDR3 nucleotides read TGTGCCTGGAGTGGAGGCGGAGAAAACATTCAGTACTTC.

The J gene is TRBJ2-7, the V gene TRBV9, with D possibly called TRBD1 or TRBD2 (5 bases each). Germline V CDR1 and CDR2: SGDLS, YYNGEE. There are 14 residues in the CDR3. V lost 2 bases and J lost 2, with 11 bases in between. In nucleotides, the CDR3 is TGTGCCAGCAGCGTTGGGGACCTTCCCTACGAGCAGTACTTC. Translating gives CASSVGDLPYEQYF.

CDR3 coding DNA: TGTGCCAGCAGTGGGGGGGCAGCTAATGAAAAACTGTTTTTT. The encoded protein is CASSGGAANEKLFF. V is TRBV2 and J is TRBJ1-4, with D tentatively TRBD1 (6 bases). The length of the CDR3 is 14 residues. Germline V gene lookup returns CDR1 SNHLY and CDR2 FYNNEI. Trimming took off 4 bases at V and 3 bases at J, with 9 bases between the two ends.

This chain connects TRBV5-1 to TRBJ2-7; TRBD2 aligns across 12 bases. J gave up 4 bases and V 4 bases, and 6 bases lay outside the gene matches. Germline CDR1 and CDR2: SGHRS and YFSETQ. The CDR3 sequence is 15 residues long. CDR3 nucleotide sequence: TGCGCCAGCAGCATCGGGACTAGCGGGTTGTACGAGCAGTACTTC. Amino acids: CASSIGTSGLYEQYF.

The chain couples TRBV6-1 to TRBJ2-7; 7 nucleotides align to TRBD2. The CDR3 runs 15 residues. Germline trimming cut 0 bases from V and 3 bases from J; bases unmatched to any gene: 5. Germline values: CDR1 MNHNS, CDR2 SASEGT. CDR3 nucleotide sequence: TGTGCCAGCAGTGAAGCGCCTCGGGGGGACTACGAGCAGTACTTC. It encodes CASSEAPRGDYEQYF.

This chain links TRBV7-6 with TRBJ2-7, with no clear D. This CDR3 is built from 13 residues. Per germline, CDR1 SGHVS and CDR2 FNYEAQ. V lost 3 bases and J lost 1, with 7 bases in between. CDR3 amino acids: CASSLHSSYEQYF. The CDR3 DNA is TGTGCCAGCAGCTTGCACAGTTCCTACGAGCAGTACTTC.

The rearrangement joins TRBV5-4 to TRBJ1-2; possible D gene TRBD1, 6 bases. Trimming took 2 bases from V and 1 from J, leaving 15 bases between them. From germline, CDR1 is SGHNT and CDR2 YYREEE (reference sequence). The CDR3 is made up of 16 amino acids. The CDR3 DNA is TGTGCCAGCAGCTTTGACCAGGGGACCCATAACTATGGCTACACCTTC. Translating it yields CASSFDQGTHNYGYTF.

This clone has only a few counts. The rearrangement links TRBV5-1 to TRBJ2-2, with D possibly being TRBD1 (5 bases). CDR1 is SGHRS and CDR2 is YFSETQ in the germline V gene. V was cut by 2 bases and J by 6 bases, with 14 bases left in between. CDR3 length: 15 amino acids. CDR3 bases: TGCGCCAGCAGCTTAGAAGGGGTGGCGGCCGGGGAGCTGTTTTTT. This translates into CASSLEGVAAGELFF.

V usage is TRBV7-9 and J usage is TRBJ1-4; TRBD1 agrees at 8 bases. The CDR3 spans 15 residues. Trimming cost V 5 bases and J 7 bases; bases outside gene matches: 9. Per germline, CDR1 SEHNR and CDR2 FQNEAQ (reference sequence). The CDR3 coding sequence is TGTGCCAGCAGCGCCCGACAGGGGTGGATTGAAAAACTGTTTTTT. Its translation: CASSARQGWIEKLFF.

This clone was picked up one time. As DNA, the CDR3 is TGTGCCATCAGTGAGCCTGGACAGGGGGCTGGCGAGCAGTACTTC. It specifies CAISEPGQGAGEQYF. The V gene is TRBV10-3, the J gene TRBJ2-7; the match to TRBD1 covers 11 bases. V lost 2 bases, J lost 6 bases, and 6 bases stayed unmatched. The CDR3 has 15 amino acids. CDR1 is ENHRY, CDR2 SYGVKD, per germline.

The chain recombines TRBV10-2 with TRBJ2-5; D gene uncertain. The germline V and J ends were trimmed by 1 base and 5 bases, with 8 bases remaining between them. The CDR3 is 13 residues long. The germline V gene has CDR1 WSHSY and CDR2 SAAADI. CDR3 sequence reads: CASSEFGRETQYF. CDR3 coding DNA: TGCGCCAGCAGTGAGTTTGGACGGGAGACCCAGTACTTC.

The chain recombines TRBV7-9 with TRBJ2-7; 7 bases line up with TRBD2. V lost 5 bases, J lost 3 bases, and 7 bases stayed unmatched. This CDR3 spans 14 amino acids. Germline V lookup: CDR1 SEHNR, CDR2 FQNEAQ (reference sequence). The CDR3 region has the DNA TGTGCCAGCAGCCCAACCGGGGGGAGCTACGAGCAGTACTTC. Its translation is CASSPTGGSYEQYF.

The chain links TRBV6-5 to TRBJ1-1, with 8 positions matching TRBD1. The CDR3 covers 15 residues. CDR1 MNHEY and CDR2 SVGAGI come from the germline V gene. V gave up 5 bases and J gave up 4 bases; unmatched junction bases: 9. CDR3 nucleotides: TGTGCCAGCAGTATTTTCCAGGGGGCCGGCACTGAAGCTTTCTTT. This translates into CASSIFQGAGTEAFF.